Below are 14 T cell receptor beta chains sequenced from a single sample in a study of blood T cells in healthy people across ages. A second PCR of roughly 7 to 11 cycles used a sample-barcoded 5' primer and a J-beta primer mix. TCRdb re-derived calls from the 5' RACE reads in MiXCR, one entry per CDR3 protein. The table has about 640,000 distinct CDR3 sequences, roughly 30% seen once; the top ten hold around 16%. Sequencing input: blood. These receptors were collected from an elderly woman in good health.

As regards this clonotype: A much larger clone sits a single nucleotide away, making a read error possible. V usage is TRBV7-2 and J usage is TRBJ2-5; 13 bases are a match to TRBD2. Losses at the gene ends were 6 bases for V and 11 bases for J; bases not matched to a gene: 9. The CDR3 extends over 14 amino acids. Germline values: CDR1 SGHTA, CDR2 FQGNSA. The CDR3 spells CASRLAGGHNEQYF. The CDR3 DNA is TGTGCCAGCAGACTAGCGGGGGGGCACAATGAGCAGTACTTC.

This clonotype came up many times. The chain recombines TRBV30 with TRBJ1-5; tentatively, D is TRBD1 (6 bases). Germline V gives CDR1 GTSNPN, CDR2 SVGIG (reference sequence). CDR3 size: 13 residues. V lost 5 bases, J lost 6 bases, and 14 bases lay in between. DNA for the CDR3: TGTGCCTGGGGTACAGGGCCTAGTCAGCCCCAGCATTTT. Translation: CAWGTGPSQPQHF.

This clonotype was seen more than once but under ten times. The V gene is TRBV28, the J gene TRBJ1-2, with a weak D call TRBD1 (5 bases). V lost 5 bases and J 6 bases, leaving 19 bases between the germline ends. Germline V gene lookup returns CDR1 MDHEN and CDR2 SYDVKM. This CDR3 is built from 15 residues. CDR3 amino acids: CASSDPGLYRDGYTF. CDR3 in DNA: TGTGCCAGCAGTGACCCGGGACTCTATAGGGATGGCTACACCTTC.

A few counts support this clonotype. The chain couples TRBV20-1 to TRBJ1-1; D ambiguous. Trimming left V 0 bases short and J 3 bases short, with 17 bases between. This CDR3 region has 16 residues. Germline CDR1 DFQATT, CDR2 SNEGSKA (reference sequence). CDR3 DNA sequence: TGCAGTGCTAGAGATAAGGCAGCCTCGCAGGACACTGAAGCTTTCTTT. Its translation: CSARDKAASQDTEAFF.

This clonotype was counted many times. This chain links TRBV5-6 with TRBJ2-1, with 13 bases identical to TRBD2. CDR3 length equals 18 residues. Germline CDR1 is SGHDT and CDR2 is YYEEEE. V lost 0 bases and J lost 7; bases outside the gene matches: 10. The CDR3 nucleotides read TGTGCCAGCAGCTTGGTACCCGGAGGGGGACTAGCGGGGAATGAGCAGTTCTTC. Amino acid sequence: CASSLVPGGGLAGNEQFF.

This clonotype was seen many times. CDR3 sequence: CASSTTGGYEQYF. CDR3 sequence (DNA): TGTGCCAGCAGCACTACAGGGGGCTACGAGCAGTACTTC. V and J are TRBV11-1 and TRBJ2-7; 8 bases match TRBD1. V gave up 5 bases and J gave up 3 bases; unmatched junction bases: 3. Germline CDR1 and CDR2: SGHAT and FQDESV (reference sequence). The CDR3 runs 13 residues.

As regards this clonotype: With a much larger clone just one base away, this may be a read error. The CDR3 sequence: CVSSPGGHQPQHF. The CDR3 nucleotides are TGTGTCAGCAGCCCCGGCGGCCATCAGCCCCAGCATTTT. The chain employs TRBV3-1 and TRBJ1-5; no firm D call. The germline V gene encodes CDR1 LGHDT and CDR2 YNNKEL (reference sequence). The CDR3 runs 13 residues.

The sample holds many counts of this clonotype. The chain links TRBV30 to TRBJ2-6; no definite D call. Germline values: CDR1 GTSNPN, CDR2 SVGIG (reference sequence). V lost 1 base and J 3 bases, leaving 13 bases between the germline ends. This CDR3 contains 16 residues. The CDR3 loop is CAWSDSRTFGANVLTF. CDR3 DNA sequence: TGTGCCTGGAGTGATAGTCGTACATTTGGGGCCAACGTCCTGACTTTC.

Of note for this clonotype: At one end the junction does not follow the germline gene, possibly because of a read error. The chain employs TRBV7-9 and TRBJ2-7, with D hard to call. The J call may be in error: the DNA end matches TRBJ2-5 better. The CDR3 covers 12 residues. Germline CDR1 is SEHNR and CDR2 is FQNEAQ (reference sequence). The CDR3 DNA sequence: TGTACCAGCAGCTTAGTGGGAGAGACCCAGTACTTC. This gives the protein CTSSLVGETQYF.

This chain uses TRBV3-1 with TRBJ1-6, with 9 bases that match TRBD1. Trimming cost V 5 bases and J 7 bases; bases outside gene matches: 9. The CDR3 is made up of 16 amino acids. Germline values: CDR1 LGHDT, CDR2 YNNKEL (reference sequence). The CDR3 protein is CASSSRLGQGNSPLHF. DNA of the CDR3: TGTGCCAGCAGCTCCCGGCTCGGACAGGGGAATTCACCCCTCCACTTT. Full variable domain (missing parts from reference TRBV3-1 and TRBJ1-6): DTAVSQTPKYLVTQMGNDKSIKCEQNLGHDTMYWYKQDSKKFLKIMFSYNNKELIINETVPNRFSPKSPDKAHLNLHINSLELGDSAVYFCASSSRLGQGNSPLHFGNGTRLTVT.

This clonotype was seen many times. The chain links TRBV7-3 to TRBJ2-2, with D perhaps matching TRBD2 (6 bases). Between the trimmed V and J ends, which lost 1 base and 1 base, there was a span of 7 bases. The CDR3 has 15 residues. CDR1 is SGHTA and CDR2 is FQGTGA in the germline V gene. CDR3: CASSLIGRNTGELFF. The DNA of the CDR3 is TGTGCCAGCAGCTTAATCGGGAGGAACACCGGGGAGCTGTTTTTT. The variable domain in full, with the rest retrieved from reference TRBV7-3 and TRBJ2-2, is GAGVSQTPSNKVTEKGKYVELRCDPISGHTALYWYRQSLGQGPEFLIYFQGTGAADDSGLPNDRFFAVRPEGSVSTLKIQRTERGDSAVYLCASSLIGRNTGELFFGEGSRLTVL.

About this clonotype itself: A much larger clone differs by one base, so this may be a read error. The rearrangement uses TRBV5-1 and TRBJ1-1; D is undetermined. The germline V gene encodes CDR1 SGHRS and CDR2 YFSETQ. Trimming took off 0 bases at V and 3 bases at J, with 18 bases between the two ends. This CDR3 is 17 amino acids long. The CDR3 region has the DNA TGCGCCAGCAGCTTGGGATCGCTAGGAAGGACGGACACTGAAGCTTTCTTT. Its protein is CASSLGSLGRTDTEAFF.

The rearrangement joins TRBV19 to TRBJ1-5; D remains ambiguous. CDR1 is LNHDA, CDR2 SQIVND, per germline (reference sequence). This CDR3 is built from 12 residues. Trimming pared 10 bases from V and 4 bases from J, leaving 11 bases between. In nucleotides, the CDR3 is TGTGCCACTTCCATGGGGAATCAGCCCCAGCATTTT. It specifies CATSMGNQPQHF.

The sample holds many counts of this clonotype. The chain carries TRBV12-3 or TRBV12-4 and TRBJ1-6; D call uncertain. There are 16 residues in the CDR3. V lost 5 bases to trimming and J lost 0 bases, with 11 bases between them. The CDR3 DNA sequence: TGTGCCAGCAGTCGGACGGGGAACTCCTATAATTCACCCCTCCACTTT. This codes for CASSRTGNSYNSPLHF.